This T cell receptor (beta chain) was sequenced during a study of cytomegalovirus exposure and HLA in healthy donors. To note about this clone: Its antigen is as yet unknown.

V was clipped by 1 base and J by 3 bases, with 12 bases between them. The CDR3 is made up of 15 amino acids. The germline CDR1 and CDR2 sequences are SGHNT and YYREEE (reference sequence). Overall study findings and caveats: For most subjects, TCR beta sequences were reported to predict HLA-A and HLA-B alleles with accuracy. The authors enumerated roughly 160 TCR beta chains as linked to cytomegalovirus. Immune exposure information comprised only CMV serostatus.

PCR employed 60 Vbeta and 13 Jbeta primers. Sequencing was performed with immunoSEQ multiplex PCR; in TCRdb, only in-frame clones are kept and a portion is missing. Of about 190,000 clones listed, over 60% are singletons. Participants comprised healthy donors of bone marrow. The V gene is TRBV5-4, the J gene TRBJ2-3; TRBD1 is a possible D gene (6 bases). The sequenced sample consisted of PBMCs. The sequence came from a woman in her thirties in good health and CMV-seropositive. CDR3 coding DNA: TGTGCCAGCAGCTTGACATTGAGGGGGACAGATACGCAGTATTTT. Protein: CASSLTLRGTDTQYF.